This entry lists 26 T cell receptor beta chains sequenced from one sample in a study of T-cell memory formation after mild COVID-19. One entry per CDR3 protein, called by TCRdb with MiXCR from the 5' RACE reads. The profile shows hundreds of thousands of distinct CDR3 sequences, around 20% of them singletons. The sample comprised PBMCs or a T cell subset sorted from them (not recorded which). The receptors come from an adult woman who had mild COVID-19 (a few samples of this study predate the infection). Cell type and time point are not known.

The chain uses TRBV29-1 and TRBJ1-2; a weak D match, TRBD1 (6 bases). Trimming left V 2 bases short and J 7 bases short, with 11 bases between. CDR3 length: 12 residues. CDR1 and CDR2 from the germline V gene are SQVTM and ANQGSEA. The chain's CDR3 is CSVESRGPGYTF. CDR3 DNA sequence: TGCAGCGTTGAAAGCCGGGGGCCTGGCTACACCTTC.

This rearrangement joins TRBV5-1 to TRBJ2-1; D might be TRBD2 (5 bases). The CDR3 totals 17 residues. The V end lost 2 bases, the J end lost 3 bases, and 18 bases lay between the germline ends. The V gene's germline CDR1 is SGHRS and CDR2 YFSETQ. The CDR3 here is CASSFRLGLTGYNEQFF. The CDR3 DNA follows: TGCGCCAGCAGCTTCAGGCTAGGACTCACTGGCTACAATGAGCAGTTCTTC.

The V gene is TRBV4-3, the J gene TRBJ2-7; a possible D gene is TRBD2 (6 bases). Trimming left V 0 bases short and J 0 bases short, with 9 bases between. Germline CDR1 reads LGHNA; CDR2 reads YSLEER. The CDR3 is made up of 15 amino acids. Here the CDR3 reads CASSQEVGSSYEQYF. The CDR3 nucleotides are TGCGCCAGCAGCCAAGAGGTCGGGAGCTCCTACGAGCAGTACTTC.

CDR3 loop: CASSVGGRTDIQYF. The CDR3 DNA follows: TGTGCCAGCAGCGTAGGAGGTAGGACGGACATTCAGTACTTC. The rearrangement links TRBV9 to TRBJ2-4; D ambiguous. Trimming left V 0 bases short and J 8 bases short, with 12 bases between. Germline lookup yields CDR1 SGDLS and CDR2 YYNGEE. The CDR3 contains 14 residues.

This clonotype came up many times. This chain connects TRBV3-1 to TRBJ2-3, with 9 bases that match TRBD2. Germline CDR1 is LGHDT and CDR2 is YNNKEL (reference sequence). CDR3 length: 15 amino acids. The V gene end was trimmed by 7 bases and the J gene end by 2 bases; junction bases not matched to a gene: 7. The CDR3 sequence is CASKLTSGYTDTQYF. CDR3 DNA sequence: TGTGCCAGCAAGTTAACTAGCGGGTACACAGATACGCAGTATTTT.

The chain recombines TRBV27 with TRBJ1-2; TRBD1 aligns across 8 bases. There are 15 residues in the CDR3. The J segment lost 3 bases and the V segment lost 5 bases, leaving 8 bases of the junction unmatched. The germline V gene encodes CDR1 MNHEY and CDR2 SMNVEV (reference sequence). The CDR3 spells CASSHPGTGDYGYTF. CDR3 in DNA: TGTGCCAGCAGTCACCCAGGGACAGGAGACTATGGCTACACCTTC.

This clonotype was observed a handful of times. V gene TRBV5-1 combines with J gene TRBJ2-4; D is unresolved. This CDR3 is 15 amino acids long. V shed 0 bases and J shed 0 bases, with 7 bases lying between them. Germline assignment: CDR1 SGHRS and CDR2 YFSETQ. Here the CDR3 reads CASSLDILAKNIQYF. As DNA, the CDR3 is TGCGCCAGCAGCTTGGACATCTTAGCCAAAAACATTCAGTACTTC.

The gene calls are TRBV6-1 and TRBJ2-1, with no clear D. Germline V CDR1 and CDR2: MNHNS, SASEGT. CDR3 length: 13 amino acids. Trimming took off 3 bases at V and 6 bases at J, with 9 bases between the two ends. CDR3 in amino acids: CASSDRHVNEQFF. The CDR3 nucleotides read TGTGCCAGCAGTGACCGACACGTCAATGAGCAGTTCTTC.

The chain links TRBV20-1 to TRBJ2-3, with D perhaps being TRBD1 or TRBD2 (5 bases each). Deletions cut 5 bases from V and 0 bases from J, with 15 bases between. The V gene's germline CDR1 is DFQATT and CDR2 SNEGSKA (reference sequence). The CDR3 has 15 residues. The CDR3 region has the DNA TGCAGTGCTCCCCGGGGCTCATCTAGCACAGATACGCAGTATTTT. It specifies CSAPRGSSSTDTQYF.

In this sample, this clonotype turned up a few times. The chain carries TRBV20-1 and TRBJ2-3; D is perhaps TRBD1 (6 bases). Trimming cost V 5 bases and J 6 bases, with 18 bases left between them. Germline-derived CDR1 and CDR2 are DFQATT and SNEGSKA (reference sequence). The CDR3 sequence is 14 residues long. The CDR3 reads CSAPARGMGDTQYF. The CDR3, as DNA: TGCAGTGCTCCCGCTAGGGGGATGGGGGATACGCAGTATTTT.

This clonotype was counted only a few times. The V gene is TRBV29-1, the J gene TRBJ2-5, with D unresolved. Germline V gene data show CDR1 as SQVTM and CDR2 as ANQGSEA. Trimming pared 8 bases from V and 7 bases from J, leaving 26 bases between. CDR3 size: 15 residues. CDR3 protein: CSLKTPRMGMGTQYF. The CDR3 nucleotides read TGCAGCCTAAAAACCCCTCGAATGGGAATGGGGACCCAGTACTTC.

This clonotype was observed a handful of times. The chain is built from TRBV5-1 and TRBJ2-7; maybe TRBD1 (6 bases). The V gene's germline CDR1 is SGHRS and CDR2 YFSETQ. The V end was cut by 0 bases, the J end by 3 bases, with 13 bases between. The length of the CDR3 is 15 residues. CDR3 region: CASSLERTASYEQYF. The CDR3 DNA reads TGCGCCAGCAGCTTGGAGCGGACAGCAAGCTACGAGCAGTACTTC.

This clonotype came up many times. The rearrangement uses TRBV12-3 or TRBV12-4 and TRBJ2-5, with D hard to call. This CDR3 has 14 amino acids. The V end lost 4 bases, the J end lost 4 bases, and 13 bases lay between the germline ends. In DNA form, the CDR3 reads TGTGCCAGCAGTTCCCGATTGGGCGGAGAGACCCAGTACTTC. It is translated as CASSSRLGGETQYF.

V gene TRBV12-3 or TRBV12-4 combines with J gene TRBJ2-1; 7 bases are shared with TRBD2. V shed 8 bases and J 7 bases; nucleotides not matched to a gene: 8. The CDR3 extends over 13 amino acids. CDR3 in amino acids: CASVKAGFNEQFF. CDR3 DNA sequence: TGTGCCAGCGTGAAAGCGGGATTTAATGAGCAGTTCTTC.

The V call is TRBV5-1, the J call TRBJ1-1, with D possibly TRBD1 on 5 matching bases. Germline V gives CDR1 SGHRS, CDR2 YFSETQ. Trimming removed 3 bases at V and 4 bases at J, with 19 bases between. CDR3 length equals 16 residues. CDR3 DNA sequence: TGCGCCAGCAGCTGTAAGGACGGTGAGGGGTGCACTGAAGCTTTCTTT. Amino acids: CASSCKDGEGCTEAFF.

The chain is built from TRBV7-3 and TRBJ2-3, with 7 bases lining up with TRBD2. Germline V gives CDR1 SGHTA, CDR2 FQGTGA. This CDR3 contains 15 residues. Germline trimming cut 5 bases from V and 4 bases from J; bases unmatched to any gene: 9. CDR3 sequence: CASSPLLGGADTQYF. The CDR3 nucleotides read TGTGCCAGCAGCCCCCTTTTGGGGGGGGCAGATACGCAGTATTTT.

This clonotype was observed many times. The J gene is TRBJ2-5, the V gene TRBV15; D remains ambiguous. V was shortened by 2 bases and J by 3 bases, with 10 bases between the two germline ends. The germline V gene has CDR1 LNHNV and CDR2 YYDKDF (reference sequence). The CDR3 length is 14 residues. The CDR3 DNA follows: TGTGCCACCAGCAGACAAAATGGGGAAGAGACCCAGTACTTC. Translating gives CATSRQNGEETQYF.

V gene TRBV7-7 combines with J gene TRBJ2-7; 7 nucleotides line up with TRBD2. Trimming took 1 base from V and 6 from J; bases not matched to a gene: 3. CDR1 and CDR2 (germline): SSHAT, FNYEAQ (reference sequence). CDR3 size: 13 residues. The CDR3 loop is CASSLGSGGEQYF. The CDR3 region has the DNA TGTGCCAGCAGCTTAGGTTCGGGGGGCGAGCAGTACTTC.

The J gene is TRBJ1-1, the V gene TRBV6-5, with D uncertain. CDR1 MNHEY and CDR2 SVGAGI come from the germline V gene. V lost 0 bases, J lost 1 base, and 12 bases lay in between. This CDR3 comprises 16 residues. CDR3 sequence: CASSYSSRGKNTEAFF. CDR3 DNA: TGTGCCAGCAGTTACTCGTCTCGGGGTAAGAACACTGAAGCTTTCTTT.

CDR3 in DNA: TGTGCCAGCAGCTACGGACAGGGGACCGGGGAGCTGTTTTTT. Residues: CASSYGQGTGELFF. This sequence joins TRBV7-8 and TRBJ2-2, with 9 bases aligning to TRBD1. The CDR3 runs to 14 residues. V was clipped by 4 bases and J by 5 bases; unmatched bases: 2. Per germline, CDR1 SGHVS and CDR2 FQNEAQ.

This clonotype was counted between two and nine times. V usage is TRBV27 and J usage is TRBJ2-1; no clear D gene. This CDR3 has 15 amino acids. Germline values: CDR1 MNHEY, CDR2 SMNVEV (reference sequence). V lost 6 bases, J lost 1 base, and 13 bases lay in between. The CDR3 loop is CASRKGRVSYNEQFF. The CDR3 DNA follows: TGTGCCAGCAGGAAGGGAAGAGTATCCTACAATGAGCAGTTCTTC.

This clonotype was counted only a few times. This chain connects TRBV6-6 to TRBJ2-7; 12 bases fit TRBD2. The CDR3 sequence is 14 residues long. The germline CDR1 and CDR2 sequences are MNHNY and SVGAGI (reference sequence). The junction had 5 bases not matched to a gene; V was cut back by 7 bases and J by 4 bases. DNA for the CDR3: TGTGCCAGCATCCAACTAGCGGGGGGTTACGAGCAGTACTTC. Protein product: CASIQLAGGYEQYF.

The rearrangement links TRBV6-5 to TRBJ2-3; tentatively, D is TRBD1 or TRBD2 (5 bases each). Germline loops: CDR1 MNHEY, CDR2 SVGAGI. The CDR3 runs to 14 residues. V shed 2 bases and J shed 4 bases, with 10 bases lying between them. In nucleotides, the CDR3 is TGTGCCAGCAGTTACCGGGACGGAGCAGATACGCAGTATTTT. Translating gives CASSYRDGADTQYF.

This clonotype was seen more than once but under ten times. The V and J genes are TRBV5-5 and TRBJ1-2; D gene uncertain. V gave up 4 bases and J gave up 7 bases, with 17 bases separating them. The CDR3 is made up of 14 amino acids. CDR1 is SGHKS, CDR2 YYEKEE, per germline (reference sequence). CDR3: CASSDGRYSGGYTF. CDR3 DNA: TGTGCCAGCAGCGATGGGCGATACTCCGGTGGCTACACCTTC.

This clonotype was recorded many times. The chain has TRBV18 and TRBJ2-7, with TRBD1 matching 8 bases. The CDR3 totals 14 residues. Unmatched junction bases numbered 9, after V lost 8 bases and J lost 3 bases. The germline gives CDR1 KGHSH, CDR2 LQKENI. In DNA form, the CDR3 reads TGTGCCAGCAGCCCGGGGACAGGTGGCTACGAGCAGTACTTC. Translating gives CASSPGTGGYEQYF.

This clonotype has only a few counts. J is TRBJ2-7 and V is TRBV7-2; TRBD2 is a possible D gene (5 bases). Per the germline V gene, CDR1 is SGHTA and CDR2 is FQGNSA. This CDR3 contains 16 residues. The ends were cut back, 0 bases at V and 2 bases at J, with 14 bases in the middle. The CDR3 region has the DNA TGTGCCAGCAGCTTAGCGCGACCAGCGGCGACCTACGAGCAGTACTTC. It codes for CASSLARPAATYEQYF.